Listed below are T cell receptor beta chains from one sample, sequenced in a study of tumor-infiltrating lymphocytes in primary liver carcinoma. TCRdb re-called the multiplex PCR reads with MiXCR, one entry per CDR3 protein. The sample contains 20,000 to 25,000 distinct CDR3 sequences, about three quarters of which appear only once. Material: liver tumor tissue from sampling region 1. Every receptor here comes from a woman younger than 45 with primary liver carcinoma and hepatitis B virus infection. Each CDR3 is given with its conserved first and last residue. D genes are given only for firm matches. Rows give clone size only sometimes, using once, few, many, or a class for an expanded clone.

J: TRBJ2-1; V: TRBV7-2; D: TRBD1; size: .; DNA: TGTGCCAGCAACGGCGCAGACAGGGGGAGAAATGAGCAGTTCTTC; CDR3: CASNGADRGRNEQFF
J: TRBJ2-7; V: TRBV11-2; D: .; size: once; DNA: TGTGTCAGCAGCCCTCCGGGGAGGTACGAGCAGTACTTC; CDR3: CVSSPPGRYEQYF
J: TRBJ1-2; V: TRBV11-2; D: .; size: .; DNA: TGTGCCGGCAGCTTAAGGGAGGCTAACTATAGCTACACCTTC; CDR3: CAGSLREANYSYTF
J: TRBJ2-1; V: TRBV11-3; D: TRBD2; size: .; DNA: TGTGTCGACGCTAGCGGGAGTGGGAATGAGCAGCTCTTC; CDR3: CVDASGSGNEQLF
J: TRBJ2-2; V: TRBV10-3; D: .; size: .; DNA: TGTGCCATCAATGAGTCCCACAATTCGAACACCGGGGAGCTGTTTTTC; CDR3: CAINESHNSNTGELFF
J: TRBJ2-7; V: TRBV10-3; D: .; size: .; DNA: TGTGCCATCGGCGGTAGCTCCTACGAGCAGTACTTC; CDR3: CAIGGSSYEQYF
J: TRBJ2-1; V: TRBV11-3; D: TRBD2; size: few; DNA: TGTGCTAGCAGCCGGCTAGCGGGGGAGGGGTATGAGCAGTTATTC; CDR3: CASSRLAGEGYEQLF
J: TRBJ2-7; V: TRBV4-1; D: .; size: .; DNA: TGCGCCAGCAGCCAGTTGAGCCCCGCTTCTCCCACCTACGAGCAGTACTTC; CDR3: CASSQLSPASPTYEQYF
J: TRBJ2-5; V: TRBV4-1; D: TRBD1; size: once; DNA: TGCACCAGCAGCCAAGAAGACAGGGCCGTGACTCAGTACTTC; CDR3: CTSSQEDRAVTQYF
J: TRBJ2-1; V: TRBV29-1; D: .; size: few; DNA: TGCGGCGGCGCTGCCGGAAGTGTAGTCGATGAGCAGTTCTTC; CDR3: CGGAAGSVVDEQFF